Shown below are 23 T cell receptor beta chains from a single sample sequenced in a study of cytomegalovirus exposure and HLA in healthy donors (dated by TCRdb to 2015 to 2018). Libraries were built with the immunoSEQ multiplex PCR assay. Drawn from immuneACCESS, this table holds only the in-frame rearrangements with V and J called that TCRdb kept. Clones are partly lost; checked studies trace under half to an unresolved V gene and leave the rest unexplained. The sample table holds around 300,000 clones, of which more than 75% were seen once. About 0.9% of the sample comes from the top ten. The sample was PBMCs. All receptors derive from a woman between 18 and 30 years old in good health and CMV-seronegative.

This clone was seen only a few times. V is TRBV7-8 and J is TRBJ1-2; the D gene is possibly TRBD1 (6 bases). Germline V gene sequence: CDR1 SGHVS, CDR2 FQNEAQ. The CDR3 spans 15 residues. V shed 5 bases and J shed 0 bases, with 13 bases lying between them. CDR3 nucleotide sequence: TGTGCCAGCAGCCCCAGGGGCAGATCTAACTATGGCTACACCTTC. As protein: CASSPRGRSNYGYTF. The full variable domain, its missing parts supplied by reference TRBV7-8 and TRBJ1-2, is GAGVSQSPRYKVAKRGQDVALRCDPISGHVSLFWYQQALGQGPEFLTYFQNEAQLDKSGLPSDRFFAERPEGSVSTLKIQRTQQEDSAVYLCASSPRGRSNYGYTFGSGTRLTVV.

Regarding this clone: The identical CDR3 is also encoded by other nucleotide sequences in the sample. The chain is built from TRBV28 and TRBJ1-6; the D gene is possibly TRBD1 (5 bases). Deletions cut 2 bases from V and 6 bases from J, with 5 bases between. The CDR3 totals 13 residues. From germline, CDR1 is MDHEN and CDR2 SYDVKM. In DNA, the CDR3 is TGTGCCAGCAGTTTAGACAGTAATTCACCCCTCCACTTT. Its protein is CASSLDSNSPLHF.

V gene TRBV5-1 combines with J gene TRBJ2-1; tentatively, D is TRBD1 (5 bases). The CDR3 covers 14 residues. Germline lookup yields CDR1 SGHRS and CDR2 YFSETQ. V was shortened by 7 bases and J by 4 bases, with 15 bases between the two germline ends. The CDR3 DNA follows: TGCGCCAGCGCAGACAGAGGACCTTACAATGAGCAGTTCTTC. Its translation: CASADRGPYNEQFF.

The CDR3 region is CASSWDYMSSYNEQFF. The CDR3 DNA reads as TGTGCCAGCAGCTGGGACTACATGAGCTCCTACAATGAGCAGTTCTTC. The genes are TRBV27 and TRBJ2-1, with TRBD2 identical over 7 bases. The CDR3 has 16 amino acids. The germline gives CDR1 MNHEY, CDR2 SMNVEV (reference sequence). The V segment lost 6 bases and the J segment 0 bases; nucleotides outside the gene matches: 8.

The V gene is TRBV29-1, the J gene TRBJ2-1; TRBD1 matches 9 bases. V lost 4 bases, J lost 7 bases, and 8 bases stayed unmatched. Per germline, CDR1 SQVTM and CDR2 ANQGSEA. The CDR3 spans 14 residues. CDR3 loop: CSVVGQGRGNEQFF. The CDR3 bases are TGCAGCGTTGTAGGACAGGGGAGGGGTAATGAGCAGTTCTTC.

V gene TRBV28 combines with J gene TRBJ1-5; D uncertain. The CDR3 totals 14 residues. Trimming removed 5 bases at V and 3 bases at J, with 11 bases between. Germline V gene lookup returns CDR1 MDHEN and CDR2 SYDVKM. In nucleotides, the CDR3 is TGTGCCAGCAGTAACCGGGGAAACAATCAGCCCCAGCATTTT. Residues: CASSNRGNNQPQHF.

This sequence joins TRBV11-2 and TRBJ1-1, with no clear D. The CDR3 spans 14 residues. Germline CDR1 SGHAT, CDR2 FQNNGV. Trimming removed 2 bases at V and 6 bases at J, with 13 bases between. CDR3 in amino acids: CASSLNGAESEAFF. In DNA form, the CDR3 reads TGTGCCAGCAGCTTAAACGGAGCGGAGTCTGAAGCTTTCTTT.

This chain connects TRBV9 to TRBJ2-7; 11 bases map to TRBD1. V lost 4 bases, J lost 4 bases, and 7 bases stayed unmatched. The V gene's germline CDR1 is SGDLS and CDR2 YYNGEE. This CDR3 region has 15 residues. CDR3 coding DNA: TGTGCCAGCAGCCTGGGACAGGGGGTAGGGTACGAGCAGTACTTC. Its protein is CASSLGQGVGYEQYF.

The rearrangement uses TRBV2 and TRBJ1-2, with TRBD1 as a possible D gene (5 bases). The CDR3 has 14 residues. CDR1 and CDR2 from the germline V gene are SNHLY and FYNNEI. Trimming pared 9 bases from V and 1 base from J, leaving 15 bases between. CDR3 DNA: TGTGCCAGGGATAAAGACAGCATTAACTATGGCTACACCTTC. Translation gives CARDKDSINYGYTF.

The rearrangement uses TRBV28 and TRBJ2-1; D not resolved. V dropped 4 bases and J dropped 6 bases, with 13 bases sitting between them. The germline V gene encodes CDR1 MDHEN and CDR2 SYDVKM. CDR3 length: 14 residues. CDR3 nucleotides: TGTGCCAGCAGTTCAAGCCCGCCGCTCAATGAGCAGTTCTTC. Its translation: CASSSSPPLNEQFF.

This sequence joins TRBV7-6 and TRBJ2-5; D is uncertain. V lost 5 bases and J lost 2, with 15 bases in between. Per the germline V gene, CDR1 is SGHVS and CDR2 is FNYEAQ. The CDR3 runs 15 residues. CDR3 amino acids: CASSPESAWQETQYF. The CDR3 DNA is TGTGCCAGCAGCCCCGAGAGCGCATGGCAAGAGACCCAGTACTTC.

The gene calls are TRBV7-2 and TRBJ2-5; TRBD2 is a possible D gene (6 bases). CDR1 and CDR2 from the germline V gene are SGHTA and FQGNSA. Trimming left V 5 bases short and J 7 bases short, with 14 bases between. The CDR3 has 13 residues. CDR3 DNA sequence: TGTGCCAGCAGCAACACCGTTAGCGGGACCCAGTACTTC. Residues: CASSNTVSGTQYF.

The V and J genes are TRBV27 and TRBJ2-1, with TRBD2 matching 14 bases. The CDR3 length is 18 residues. V was pared by 5 bases and J by 8 bases, with 14 bases of the junction left unmatched. Germline V CDR1 and CDR2: MNHEY, SMNVEV (reference sequence). This CDR3 reads CASSHRTGLAGVWDEQFF. In nucleotides, the CDR3 is TGTGCCAGCAGTCATCGTACGGGACTAGCGGGAGTTTGGGATGAGCAGTTCTTC.

This chain connects TRBV27 to TRBJ1-5; 10 nucleotides line up with TRBD1. The CDR3 length is 14 residues. V shed 5 bases, J shed 7 bases, and the junction held 5 bases outside the gene matches. Germline CDR1 is MNHEY and CDR2 is SMNVEV (reference sequence). CDR3 bases: TGTGCCAGCAGTCCGGGGACAGGGGAGCAGCCCCAGCATTTT. Translating it yields CASSPGTGEQPQHF.

This rearrangement joins TRBV5-4 to TRBJ2-3; 12 bases agree with TRBD2. V was clipped by 3 bases and J by 2 bases; unmatched bases: 7. The CDR3 loop spans 17 amino acids. CDR1 is SGHNT, CDR2 YYREEE, per germline (reference sequence). CDR3 DNA: TGTGCCAGCAGCTCGGGTACTAGCGGGAGGAACACAGATACGCAGTATTTT. It translates to CASSSGTSGRNTDTQYF.

The chain combines TRBV6-6 with TRBJ2-7; weak D call: TRBD1 (6 bases). CDR3 size: 12 residues. V was shortened by 6 bases and J by 4 bases, with 10 bases between the two germline ends. Per germline, CDR1 MNHNY and CDR2 SVGAGI (reference sequence). The chain's CDR3 is CASSTDRYEQYF. The DNA of the CDR3 is TGTGCCAGCAGCACGGACAGATACGAGCAGTACTTC.

The gene calls are TRBV27 and TRBJ2-5, with a weak D call TRBD2 (5 bases). Per the germline V gene, CDR1 is MNHEY and CDR2 is SMNVEV (reference sequence). The CDR3 runs 15 residues. The germline V and J ends were trimmed by 2 bases and 5 bases, with 15 bases remaining between them. The CDR3 DNA reads TGTGCCAGCAGTTTAGGTCCTAGCTTTGTGGAGACCCAGTACTTC. Protein: CASSLGPSFVETQYF.

This chain uses TRBV29-1 with TRBJ1-3, with 9 bases fitting TRBD1. Trimming removed 4 bases from V and 2 bases from J; junction bases left unmatched: 6. Germline V gives CDR1 SQVTM, CDR2 ANQGSEA. CDR3 length: 15 amino acids. The CDR3 is CSVAGTGKPGNTIYF. The DNA for the CDR3 is TGCAGCGTTGCAGGGACAGGGAAACCTGGAAACACCATATATTTT.

J is TRBJ2-1 and V is TRBV9; a weak D match, TRBD1 (6 bases). Trimming stripped 4 bases from V and 4 bases from J, with 15 bases between. Germline CDR1 and CDR2: SGDLS and YYNGEE. CDR3 length: 15 amino acids. The CDR3 DNA reads as TGTGCCAGCAGCCCAGGACAGAGGGGATACAATGAGCAGTTCTTC. This translates into CASSPGQRGYNEQFF.

This chain links TRBV18 with TRBJ2-7; D may be TRBD1 (6 bases). CDR1 KGHSH and CDR2 LQKENI come from the germline V gene. V lost 1 base and J lost 0, with 13 bases in between. CDR3 length: 16 residues. This chain's CDR3 is CASSPLATGSSYEQYF. CDR3 in DNA: TGTGCCAGCTCACCACTGGCCACAGGGAGCTCCTACGAGCAGTACTTC.

The chain couples TRBV19 to TRBJ1-5; 8 positions match TRBD1. Unmatched junction bases numbered 7, after V lost 4 bases and J lost 2 bases. Germline CDR1 LNHDA, CDR2 SQIVND (reference sequence). This CDR3 contains 16 residues. The CDR3: CASSTPTGGGNQPQHF. CDR3 DNA sequence: TGTGCCAGTAGTACCCCTACAGGGGGAGGCAATCAGCCCCAGCATTTT.

The rearrangement links TRBV28 to TRBJ1-1; D might be TRBD1 (6 bases). The CDR3 is 15 residues long. Germline V gives CDR1 MDHEN, CDR2 SYDVKM. V was trimmed by 5 bases and J by 2 bases, leaving 15 bases between them. CDR3 bases: TGTGCCAGCAGTATTCAGGGGAGCCGAAACACTGAAGCTTTCTTT. Amino acid sequence: CASSIQGSRNTEAFF.

The V and J genes are TRBV28 and TRBJ1-2, with no clear D. The germline CDR1 and CDR2 sequences are MDHEN and SYDVKM. The V gene lost 6 bases and the J gene lost 2 bases, with 7 bases spanning the gap. The CDR3 extends over 12 amino acids. The CDR3 nucleotides are TGTGCCAGCAGAATTCAAAACTATGGCTACACCTTC. Amino acid sequence: CASRIQNYGYTF.